A selection of T cell receptor beta chains follows, all from one sample in a study of cytomegalovirus exposure and HLA in healthy donors. Profiling relied on immunoSEQ multiplex PCR, and the TCRdb table lists in-frame clones only, not all of them. The sample lists about 270,000 clones, under 80% seen once, with around 2.3% in the top ten. What was sequenced was PBMCs. The receptors originated from a female donor in good health and CMV-seronegative. CDR3s include the opening cysteine and the closing phenylalanine or tryptophan. D genes are given only for firm matches. Not every row has a clone size; where given, it reads once, few, many or a size class.

TRBD1 TRBJ2-2 . TRBV29-1 TGCAGCGTTGAAGATCCTACGGGGACAGGGTCCGGGGAGCTGTTTTTT CSVEDPTGTGSGELFF
TRBD1 TRBJ1-5 . TRBV5-1 TGCGCCAGCGGAATAGAGTGGGACAGGGCGATTTCCGATCAGCCCCAGCATTTT CASGIEWDRAISDQPQHF
TRBD2 TRBJ2-1 . TRBV18 TGTGCCAGCTCACCACAGGCGGGAGGGGGCAATGAGCAGTTCTTC CASSPQAGGGNEQFF
. TRBJ2-2 . TRBV27 TGTGCCAGCAGTTTGACCTCGGGACTCCCCACCGGGGAGCTGTTTTTT CASSLTSGLPTGELFF
. TRBJ1-4 few TRBV5-3 TGTGCCAGAAGCTTGGGTTCCAGGGTACGGGAAAAACTGTTTTTT CARSLGSRVREKLFF
TRBD2 TRBJ2-1 few TRBV7-9 TGTGCCAGCAGCTTATTAGCGGGAGAGATATACGGGTCCTATGAGCAGTTCTTC CASSLLAGEIYGSYEQFF
. TRBJ2-5 . TRBV11-3 TGTGCCAGCAGCTTAGGGGGGGACAGTACCCAAGAGACCCAGTACTTC CASSLGGDSTQETQYF
. TRBJ2-7 few TRBV2 TGTGCCAGCACTGGCAGCTCCTACGAGCAGTACTTC CASTGSSYEQYF
. TRBJ1-1 once TRBV29-1 TGCAGCGTGCTCAGGGGTTTCACTGAAGCTTTCTTT CSVLRGFTEAFF
TRBD1 TRBJ1-1 . TRBV5-1 TGCGCCAGCAGCGCCGACAGGGGCGGCAACACTGAAGCTTTCTTT CASSADRGGNTEAFF
. TRBJ1-1 . TRBV7-8 TGTGCCAGCAGCTTAGTCCGGGGATGGACTGAAGCTTTCTTT CASSLVRGWTEAFF
TRBD2 TRBJ2-7 . TRBV6-5 TGTGCCAGCAGTTACGCGGGAGGTGACTACGAGCAGTACTTC CASSYAGGDYEQYF
. TRBJ2-1 . TRBV15 TGTGCCACCAGCAGTGGGGGCAGGAGTTGGGATGAGCAGTTCTTC CATSSGGRSWDEQFF
. TRBJ1-2 . TRBV6-5 TGTGCCACAAACGGGGGTAACTATGGCTACACCTTC CATNGGNYGYTF
. TRBJ2-2 . TRBV9 TGTGCCAGCTGCGGGGGCGCGTTCGACACCGGGGAGCTGTTTTTT CASCGGAFDTGELFF
. TRBJ1-1 . TRBV5-1 TGCGCCAGCAGCTTGTTTCAGGGCGCGCTGAACACTGAAGCTTTCTTT CASSLFQGALNTEAFF
TRBD2 TRBJ2-7 few TRBV5-1 TGCGCCAGCAGCTTGGGAGCGGGGGAGTACGGCGAGCAGTACTTC CASSLGAGEYGEQYF
. TRBJ1-2 once TRBV7-6 TGTGCCAGCAGCCCACGGGATGTGCAGGGGTCGACCGGCTACACCTTC CASSPRDVQGSTGYTF
. TRBJ2-7 few TRBV27 TGTGCCAGCAGTCCACAACAGGGCTACGAGCAGTACTTC CASSPQQGYEQYF
TRBD2 TRBJ2-2 . TRBV5-6 TGTGCCAGCAGCTTACCTAGCGGGAGGTCCACCGGGGAGCTGTTTTTT CASSLPSGRSTGELFF